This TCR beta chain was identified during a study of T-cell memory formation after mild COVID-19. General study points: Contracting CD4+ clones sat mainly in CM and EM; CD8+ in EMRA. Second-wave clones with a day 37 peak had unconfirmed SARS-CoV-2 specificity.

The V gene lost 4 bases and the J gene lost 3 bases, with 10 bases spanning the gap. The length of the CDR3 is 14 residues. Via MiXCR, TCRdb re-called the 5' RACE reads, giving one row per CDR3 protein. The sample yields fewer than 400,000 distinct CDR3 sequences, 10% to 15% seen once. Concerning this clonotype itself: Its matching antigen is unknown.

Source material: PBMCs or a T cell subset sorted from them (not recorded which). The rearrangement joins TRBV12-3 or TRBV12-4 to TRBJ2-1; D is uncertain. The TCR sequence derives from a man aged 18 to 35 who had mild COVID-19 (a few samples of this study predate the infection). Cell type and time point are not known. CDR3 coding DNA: TGTGCCAGCAGTTGGGGTATGGGCTACAATGAGCAGTTCTTC. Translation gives CASSWGMGYNEQFF.